The 28 T cell receptor beta chains in this list originate from one sample, sequenced in a study of shared clonotypes between healthy human individuals. Clones were sequenced by immunoSEQ multiplex PCR, and TCRdb holds only the in-frame ones, with some missing. This sample carries about 2.5 million clones, 80% to 95% of them seen once, and the ten largest clones take around 0.38%. The specimen was naive CD4+ T cells from PBMCs. Regarding subset: CD45RA+ positively selected. The receptors derive from a man aged 18 to 30 in good health. Some clones in this sample may be carry-over from other donors' samples.

This chain links TRBV7-6 with TRBJ1-1; D is perhaps TRBD1 (5 bases). Germline assignment: CDR1 SGHVS and CDR2 FNYEAQ. V was shortened by 5 bases and J by 7 bases, with 11 bases between the two germline ends. CDR3 size: 12 residues. In DNA, the CDR3 is TGTGCCAGCAGCACCTCTGGGGGTGAAGCTTTCTTT. Translated: CASSTSGGEAFF.

The chain employs TRBV6-5 and TRBJ1-4; 7 nucleotides line up with TRBD1. The trim removed 0 bases at V and 5 bases at J, leaving 3 bases unmatched. The CDR3 loop spans 15 amino acids. The germline gives CDR1 MNHEY, CDR2 SVGAGI. Written as DNA, the CDR3 is TGTGCCAGCAGTTACTCCCGGGACAGAAATGAAAAACTGTTTTTT. Protein product: CASSYSRDRNEKLFF.

V and J are TRBV18 and TRBJ2-4; D perhaps matches TRBD1 (6 bases). The CDR3 totals 16 residues. The V end lost 3 bases, the J end lost 0 bases, and 12 bases lay between the germline ends. Germline V gene data show CDR1 as KGHSH and CDR2 as LQKENI. CDR3 bases: TGTGCCAGCTCACCCGGACAGACTTTAGCCAAAAACATTCAGTACTTC. Its translation: CASSPGQTLAKNIQYF.

The V call is TRBV19, the J call TRBJ2-6; D is uncertain. Germline values: CDR1 LNHDA, CDR2 SQIVND (reference sequence). The V and J ends lost 9 bases and 2 bases respectively, with 17 bases between them. The CDR3 extends over 16 amino acids. The CDR3 DNA reads TGTGCCAGCCGGACGCAGGCCGCCCCTGGGGCCAACGTCCTGACTTTC. Its protein product is CASRTQAAPGANVLTF.

The chain has TRBV27 and TRBJ2-3; D is perhaps TRBD2 (5 bases). Trimming took 0 bases from V and 1 from J, leaving 11 bases between them. The CDR3 totals 16 residues. Germline CDR1 and CDR2: MNHEY and SMNVEV (reference sequence). The CDR3 DNA follows: TGTGCCAGCAGTTTATCCCCGAGAGCGGGCACAGATACGCAGTATTTT. The encoded protein is CASSLSPRAGTDTQYF.

The chain carries TRBV4-2 and TRBJ1-1; D might be TRBD1 (5 bases). The CDR3 has 15 amino acids. Germline CDR1 and CDR2: LGHNA and YNFKEQ. Trimming stripped 5 bases from V and 1 base from J, with 14 bases between. Here the CDR3 reads CASSSPGRTNTEAFF. DNA of the CDR3: TGTGCCAGCAGCTCCCCGGGACGGACGAACACTGAAGCTTTCTTT.

This rearrangement joins TRBV14 to TRBJ2-5; D call uncertain. The CDR3 is made up of 14 amino acids. Trimming left V 5 bases short and J 0 bases short, with 10 bases between. Germline V CDR1 and CDR2: SGHDN, FVKESK. CDR3 sequence: CASSYRVYQETQYF. For the CDR3, the DNA is TGTGCCAGCAGCTACCGGGTCTACCAAGAGACCCAGTACTTC. Variable domain in full (rest from reference TRBV14 and TRBJ2-5): EAGVTQFPSHSVIEKGQTVTLRCDPISGHDNLYWYRRVMGKEIKFLLHFVKESKQDESGMPNNRFLAERTGGTYSTLKVQPAELEDSGVYFCASSYRVYQETQYFGPGTRLLVL.

The chain uses TRBV6-6 and TRBJ2-7; D remains ambiguous. V dropped 2 bases and J dropped 3 bases, with 5 bases sitting between them. Germline V lookup: CDR1 MNHNY, CDR2 SVGAGI (reference sequence). The CDR3 is made up of 12 amino acids. The CDR3: CASSYRDYEQYF. In DNA form, the CDR3 reads TGTGCCAGCAGTTACAGGGACTACGAGCAGTACTTC.

The J gene is TRBJ2-1, the V gene TRBV6-6; D uncertain. Germline V CDR1 and CDR2: MNHNY, SVGAGI (reference sequence). There are 14 residues in the CDR3. Trimming shortened V by 2 bases and J by 4 bases, and 9 bases separated the two germline ends. The CDR3 nucleotides read TGTGCCAGCAGTTACGACGGGTTTTACAATGAGCAGTTCTTC. It encodes CASSYDGFYNEQFF.

The chain couples TRBV11-3 to TRBJ2-7; 8 bases map to TRBD1. The germline CDR1 and CDR2 sequences are SGHNT and YENEEA. This CDR3 is built from 16 residues. Trimming at V came to 5 bases and at J to 2 bases, leaving 11 bases not matched to a gene. The CDR3 protein is CASSHGWGDRTYEQYF. CDR3 coding DNA: TGTGCCAGCAGCCATGGGTGGGGGGACAGGACCTACGAGCAGTACTTC.

The V gene is TRBV4-2, the J gene TRBJ2-2, with 7 nucleotides matching TRBD2. CDR3 length: 16 amino acids. The V gene's germline CDR1 is LGHNA and CDR2 YNFKEQ. V was clipped by 4 bases and J by 2 bases; unmatched bases: 7. The CDR3 bases are TGTGCCAGCAGCCCGATCGGGGACTATAACACCGGGGAGCTGTTTTTT. Protein sequence: CASSPIGDYNTGELFF.

A word on this clone: The same CDR3 can be traced to other DNA sequences in this sample. The chain is built from TRBV28 and TRBJ2-7; no reliable D call. Germline V gives CDR1 MDHEN, CDR2 SYDVKM. Between the trimmed V and J ends, which lost 5 bases and 0 bases, there was a span of 5 bases. The CDR3 loop spans 12 amino acids. The CDR3 reads CASSRYSYEQYF. DNA of the CDR3: TGTGCCAGCAGTCGATACTCCTACGAGCAGTACTTC.

The V gene is TRBV4-1, the J gene TRBJ2-1; 9 bases align to TRBD2. The CDR3 consists of 15 residues. Germline values: CDR1 MGHRA, CDR2 YSYEKL. The V gene end was trimmed by 6 bases and the J gene end by 5 bases; junction bases not matched to a gene: 8. The CDR3 sequence is CASSPGLAFNNEQFF. CDR3 nucleotide sequence: TGCGCCAGCAGTCCCGGACTAGCGTTCAACAATGAGCAGTTCTTC.

The chain employs TRBV18 and TRBJ2-5, with D maybe TRBD1 (6 bases). The CDR3 covers 15 residues. Germline values: CDR1 KGHSH, CDR2 LQKENI. Trimming took off 3 bases at V and 4 bases at J, with 15 bases between the two ends. In nucleotides, the CDR3 is TGTGCCAGCTCACCCGACCAGGGGAGACTAGAGACCCAGTACTTC. Translation: CASSPDQGRLETQYF. The whole variable domain, remainder taken from reference TRBV18 and TRBJ2-5, is NAGVMQNPRHLVRRRGQEARLRCSPMKGHSHVYWYRQLPEEGLKFMVYLQKENIIDESGMPKERFSAEFPKEGPSILRIQQVVRGDSAAYFCASSPDQGRLETQYFGPGTRLLVL.

The gene calls are TRBV14 and TRBJ2-6; 10 nucleotides align to TRBD2. CDR3 size: 17 residues. V was pared by 4 bases and J by 3 bases, with 6 bases of the junction left unmatched. Germline V CDR1 and CDR2: SGHDN, FVKESK. CDR3: CASSPGLAYGGANVLTF. The CDR3 DNA sequence: TGTGCCAGCAGCCCGGGACTAGCGTACGGTGGGGCCAACGTCCTGACTTTC.

The J gene is TRBJ1-2, the V gene TRBV10-3; D possibly corresponds to TRBD1 (5 bases). The germline V and J ends were trimmed by 2 bases and 8 bases, with 15 bases remaining between them. The CDR3 is 14 residues long. The V gene's germline CDR1 is ENHRY and CDR2 SYGVKD. The CDR3 loop reads CAISEPSPTDGYTF. CDR3 DNA: TGTGCCATCAGTGAGCCCTCCCCGACAGACGGCTACACCTTC.

The table lists this clone with a count of one. The chain couples TRBV5-4 to TRBJ2-1, with 8 bases matching TRBD2. Germline V gives CDR1 SGHNT, CDR2 YYREEE (reference sequence). Unmatched junction bases numbered 2, after V lost 0 bases and J lost 3 bases. This CDR3 has 15 amino acids. The CDR3 DNA follows: TGTGCCAGCAGCTTGGTCGGGGGGGTCTACAATGAGCAGTTCTTC. Encoded protein: CASSLVGGVYNEQFF. Complete variable domain (other parts from reference TRBV5-4 and TRBJ2-1): ETGVTQSPTHLIKTRGQQVTLRCSSQSGHNTVSWYQQALGQGPQFIFQYYREEENGRGNFPPRFSGLQFPNYSSELNVNALELDDSALYLCASSLVGGVYNEQFFGPGTRLTVL.

This clone was observed a single time. V usage is TRBV10-3 and J usage is TRBJ1-5, with D possibly matching TRBD1 (5 bases). This CDR3 comprises 14 residues. Trimming removed 2 bases from V and 0 bases from J, with 5 bases in between. Germline CDR1 and CDR2: ENHRY and SYGVKD. CDR3: CAISEGGSNQPQHF. Written as DNA, the CDR3 is TGTGCCATCAGTGAGGGGGGTAGCAATCAGCCCCAGCATTTT.

The rearrangement uses TRBV9 and TRBJ2-1; D possibly uses TRBD1 or TRBD2 (5 bases each). V lost 5 bases to trimming and J lost 6 bases, with 21 bases between them. From germline, CDR1 is SGDLS and CDR2 YYNGEE. CDR3 length: 16 residues. This CDR3 is CASSWGSPGPPNEQFF. CDR3 nucleotide sequence: TGTGCCAGCAGTTGGGGGTCCCCGGGGCCTCCCAATGAGCAGTTCTTC.

The CDR3 region is CASSPPAGGGLGQYF. The CDR3 nucleotides are TGTGCCAGCTCACCACCGGCGGGAGGGGGACTCGGGCAGTACTTC. V is TRBV18 and J is TRBJ2-7; 9 nucleotides line up with TRBD2. Germline V gives CDR1 KGHSH, CDR2 LQKENI. V trimming: 0 bases; J trimming: 9 bases; junction bases outside the gene matches: 9. This CDR3 has 15 residues. The full variable domain, in which reference TRBV18 and TRBJ2-7 provide the parts outside the CDR3, is NAGVMQNPRHLVRRRGQEARLRCSPMKGHSHVYWYRQLPEEGLKFMVYLQKENIIDESGMPKERFSAEFPKEGPSILRIQQVVRGDSAAYFCASSPPAGGGLGQYFGPGTRLTVT.

The CDR3: CASRRQWENPQHF. The CDR3, as DNA: TGTGCCAGCAGAAGACAGTGGGAGAATCCCCAGCATTTT. This chain connects TRBV6-1 to TRBJ1-5; a possible D gene is TRBD1 (5 bases). The CDR3 length is 13 residues. Germline V gene sequence: CDR1 MNHNS, CDR2 SASEGT. Between the trimmed V and J ends, which lost 6 bases and 10 bases, there was a span of 16 bases.

The chain uses TRBV5-4 and TRBJ2-7, with 11 bases lining up with TRBD2. Germline-derived CDR1 and CDR2 are SGHNT and YYREEE (reference sequence). CDR3 length: 14 residues. With 8 bases clipped from V and 5 bases from J, the junction kept 9 bases outside the gene matches. CDR3 loop: CASRVAGGPHEQYF. The CDR3 DNA sequence: TGTGCCAGTAGAGTAGCGGGAGGGCCCCACGAGCAGTACTTC.

The rearrangement joins TRBV7-9 to TRBJ1-1; D call uncertain. The ends were cut back, 7 bases at V and 3 bases at J, with 12 bases in the middle. Germline V gene data show CDR1 as SEHNR and CDR2 as FQNEAQ (reference sequence). The CDR3 is 13 amino acids. CDR3 loop: CASITSVDTEAFF. The CDR3 DNA reads TGTGCCAGCATAACCTCAGTGGACACTGAAGCTTTCTTT. The full variable domain, in which reference TRBV7-9 and TRBJ1-1 provide the parts outside the CDR3, is DTGVSQNPRHKITKRGQNVTFRCDPISEHNRLYWYRQTLGQGPEFLTYFQNEAQLEKSRLLSDRFSAERPKGSFSTLEIQRTEQGDSAMYLCASITSVDTEAFFGQGTRLTVV.

The sample holds one count of this clone. The chain couples TRBV5-4 to TRBJ2-2, with 7 bases identical to TRBD2. The CDR3 has 16 residues. Germline CDR1 SGHNT, CDR2 YYREEE (reference sequence). V dropped 2 bases and J dropped 2; count of bases not matched to a gene: 6. The DNA for the CDR3 is TGTGCCAGCAGCTTAAGTGGGAGGGCAAACACCGGGGAGCTGTTTTTT. Protein: CASSLSGRANTGELFF.

The rearrangement joins TRBV28 to TRBJ1-1; possibly TRBD1 for D (5 bases). CDR3 length: 16 amino acids. In germline, CDR1 is MDHEN, CDR2 SYDVKM. V lost 6 bases and J lost 1, with 18 bases in between. CDR3 in amino acids: CASRGPGGDGNTEAFF. As DNA, the CDR3 is TGTGCCAGCAGGGGACCTGGTGGGGACGGGAACACTGAAGCTTTCTTT.

V usage is TRBV29-1 and J usage is TRBJ2-5; D gene ambiguous. The CDR3 spans 13 residues. Germline V gene sequence: CDR1 SQVTM, CDR2 ANQGSEA. Trimming took 5 bases from V and 1 from J, leaving 11 bases between them. The CDR3 coding sequence is TGCAGCGTTCGCCGTATGCCCCAAGAGACCCAGTACTTC. Its protein is CSVRRMPQETQYF.

This clone came up once. The V gene is TRBV27, the J gene TRBJ1-5, with D perhaps matching TRBD1 (6 bases). Between the trimmed V and J ends, which lost 5 bases and 4 bases, there was a span of 12 bases. Per the germline V gene, CDR1 is MNHEY and CDR2 is SMNVEV (reference sequence). This CDR3 contains 14 residues. The CDR3 sequence is CASSPYRDNQPQHF. The CDR3 DNA sequence: TGTGCCAGCAGTCCGTACAGGGATAATCAGCCCCAGCATTTT.

This clone has just one count. The gene calls are TRBV4-2 and TRBJ2-7; D possibly corresponds to TRBD1 (6 bases). Germline V gives CDR1 LGHNA, CDR2 YNFKEQ. Trimming left V 3 bases short and J 3 bases short, with 15 bases between. The CDR3 runs 15 residues. The CDR3 region has the DNA TGTGCCAGCAGCCATCAGGGGAACAGGGACTACGAGCAGTACTTC. Translated: CASSHQGNRDYEQYF.